This is a list of T cell receptor beta chains from one sample in a study of T cell responses to AZD1222 COVID-19 vaccine. Sequencing used immunoSEQ multiplex PCR; TCRdb keeps in-frame clones, though not all of them. The repertoire holds roughly 150,000 clones, with roughly nine tenths as singletons. The source material was peripheral blood, sampled on day 0 of AZD1222 vaccination. All receptors come from an adult in good health. Both conserved end residues are trimmed from each CDR3. Not every row has a clone size; where given, it reads once, few, many or a size class.

V: TRBV3-1/TRBV3-2
size: few
J: TRBJ2-7
CDR3: ASSQGLAGGYEQY

V: TRBV29-1
size: NA
J: TRBJ2-3
CDR3: SVRLQGRTDTQY

V: TRBV19
size: NA
J: TRBJ2-3
CDR3: ASSKGDRNTDTQY

V: TRBV20-1
size: NA
J: TRBJ2-7
CDR3: SASATATYEQY

V: TRBV5-1
size: NA
J: TRBJ1-3
CDR3: ASSTMGPGSGNTIY

V: TRBV12-1
size: NA
J: TRBJ2-7
CDR3: ASSFGENYEQY

V: TRBV4-2
size: once
J: TRBJ2-1
CDR3: ASSQDVGTVYNEQF

V: TRBV24-1
size: NA
J: TRBJ2-1
CDR3: ATSDLVAGSYNEQF

V: TRBV10-1
size: NA
J: TRBJ2-2
CDR3: ASSERLAGAGELF

V: TRBV5-1
size: NA
J: TRBJ1-1
CDR3: ASSLMGAGNTEAF

V: TRBV28
size: NA
J: TRBJ1-1
CDR3: ASSLRWNTEAF

V: TRBV7-9
size: NA
J: TRBJ2-5
CDR3: ASSLGLGLETQY

V: TRBV28
size: NA
J: TRBJ2-7
CDR3: ASSLYPGQGWEQY

V: TRBV20-1
size: NA
J: TRBJ1-2
CDR3: SASTSDKFGYT

V: TRBV6-5
size: NA
J: TRBJ2-1
CDR3: ASRFSSGAYNEQF

V: TRBV7-9
size: NA
J: TRBJ1-1
CDR3: ASSFYGGPGTEAF

V: TRBV27
size: NA
J: TRBJ1-2
CDR3: ASSARGRQWGYT

V: TRBV11-2
size: NA
J: TRBJ2-7
CDR3: ASRQRLLGSYEQY

V: TRBV19
size: many
J: TRBJ1-2
CDR3: ASRVGTPNYGYT

V: TRBV5-1
size: NA
J: TRBJ2-1
CDR3: TSSLVAGSSYNEQF

V: TRBV28
size: NA
J: TRBJ1-3
CDR3: ASSLRERSGNTIY

V: TRBV28
size: NA
J: TRBJ2-7
CDR3: ASRFDRAPYEQY

V: TRBV13
size: once
J: TRBJ1-5
CDR3: ASSYGRKNQPQH

V: TRBV19
size: NA
J: TRBJ1-2
CDR3: ASSLQGRLYGYT

V: TRBV28
size: NA
J: TRBJ1-4
CDR3: ASSYSGRGRGKLF

V: TRBV10-2
size: few
J: TRBJ2-7
CDR3: ASSESLYGEQY

V: TRBV5-5
size: NA
J: TRBJ2-1
CDR3: ASSLYNEQF

V: TRBV6-1
size: NA
J: TRBJ1-3
CDR3: ASSGLQGLKGNTIY

V: TRBV28
size: NA
J: TRBJ2-3
CDR3: ATGRPRVTQY

V: TRBV6-6
size: NA
J: TRBJ1-2
CDR3: ASSTGNYGYT

V: TRBV10-3
size: NA
J: TRBJ2-3
CDR3: ATQLALGTDTQY

V: TRBV7-9
size: NA
J: TRBJ1-2
CDR3: ASSPGRGDRPQGYT

V: TRBV5-6
size: few
J: TRBJ1-2
CDR3: ASSQHGLSGYT

V: TRBV7-2
size: NA
J: TRBJ2-7
CDR3: ASSLEPSSRQY

V: TRBV2
size: NA
J: TRBJ1-1
CDR3: ASSPRQGLTTEAF